The clone carrying this T cell receptor beta chain has a handful of counts. The sample belongs to a study of T cells after yellow fever vaccination. MiXCR, applied by TCRdb to the 5' RACE reads, yields one record per CDR3 protein. The sample lists around 320,000 distinct CDR3 sequences, 9.5% to 12% occurring once. The TCR originated in a man aged 18 to 30 who received the YFV17D yellow fever vaccine. The source material was CD4+ T cells sorted from PBMCs, sampled 45 days after the yellow fever booster vaccination.

DNA for the CDR3: TGCGCCAGCAGCTTGTTACAGGGAAACTACAATGAGCAGTTCTTC. It encodes CASSLLQGNYNEQFF. The gene calls are TRBV5-1 and TRBJ2-1; possible D gene TRBD1, 6 bases. The ends were cut back, 1 base at V and 3 bases at J, with 11 bases in the middle. Germline lookup yields CDR1 SGHRS and CDR2 YFSETQ. The CDR3 spans 15 residues.